Sequencing of this T cell receptor (beta chain) was carried out in a study of neurological immune-mediated disorders. 5'RACE with 10-nucleotide random UMIs generated the cDNA. TCRdb redid the calling of the 5' RACE reads with MiXCR, one entry per CDR3 protein. The repertoire consists of about 14,000 distinct CDR3 sequences, with about 12% occurring once and the leading ten covering about two fifths. Points from the study as a whole: HTLV-1-associated myelopathy ranked highest for TCR clonal expansion and multiple sclerosis lowest, beneath healthy controls.

This clonotype was observed at least ten times. Its target is not known. There were approximately 1 million CD4+ or CD8+ T cells used in the sorted libraries. Per the germline V gene, CDR1 is PRHDT and CDR2 is FYEKMQ (reference sequence). The CDR3 has 16 residues. The V end lost 5 bases, the J end lost 0 bases, and 14 bases lay between the germline ends. The sample consisted of CD8+ T cells from blood. The source is a female donor with HTLV-1-associated myelopathy (HAM/TSP). The rearrangement links TRBV13 to TRBJ2-1, with unresolved D. The CDR3 DNA follows: TGTGCCAGCAGCCCGCTAGGACCCAGCTCCTACAATGAGCAGTTCTTC. As protein: CASSPLGPSSYNEQFF. The variable domain in full, with the rest retrieved from reference TRBV13 and TRBJ2-1, is AAGVIQSPRHLIKEKRETATLKCYPIPRHDTVYWYQQGPGQDPQFLISFYEKMQSDKGSIPDRFSAQQFSDYHSELNMSSLELGDSALYFCASSPLGPSSYNEQFFGPGTRLTVL.